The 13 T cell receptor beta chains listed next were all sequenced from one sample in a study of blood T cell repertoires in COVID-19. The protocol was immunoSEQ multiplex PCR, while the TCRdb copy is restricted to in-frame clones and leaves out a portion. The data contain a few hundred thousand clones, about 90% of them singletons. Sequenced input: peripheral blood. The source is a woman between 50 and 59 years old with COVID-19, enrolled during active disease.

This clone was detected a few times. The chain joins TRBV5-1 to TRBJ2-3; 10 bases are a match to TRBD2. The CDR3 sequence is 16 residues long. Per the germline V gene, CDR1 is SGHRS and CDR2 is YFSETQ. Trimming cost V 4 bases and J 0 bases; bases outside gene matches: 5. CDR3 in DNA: TGCGCCAGCAGCGGCACGACTAGCGGGAGCACAGATACGCAGTATTTT. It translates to CASSGTTSGSTDTQYF.

The CDR3 loop is CASSLSPTSFTDTQYF. The CDR3 DNA sequence: TGTGCCAGCAGTTTATCCCCGACTAGTTTCACAGATACGCAGTATTTT. The rearrangement links TRBV27 to TRBJ2-3; D might be TRBD2 (6 bases). The CDR3 spans 16 residues. Trimming took 0 bases from V and 2 from J, leaving 12 bases between them. Germline-derived CDR1 and CDR2 are MNHEY and SMNVEV (reference sequence).

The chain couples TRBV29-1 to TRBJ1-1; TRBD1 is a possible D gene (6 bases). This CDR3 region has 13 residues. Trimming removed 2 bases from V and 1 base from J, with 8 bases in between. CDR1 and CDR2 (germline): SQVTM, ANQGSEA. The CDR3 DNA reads TGCAGCGTTGAATGGACAGCGAACACTGAAGCTTTCTTT. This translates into CSVEWTANTEAFF.

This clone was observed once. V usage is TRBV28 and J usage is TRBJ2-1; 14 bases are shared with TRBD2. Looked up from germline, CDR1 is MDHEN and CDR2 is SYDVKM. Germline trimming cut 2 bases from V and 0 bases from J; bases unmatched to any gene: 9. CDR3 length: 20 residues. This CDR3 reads CASSLVIGLAGGNSYNEQFF. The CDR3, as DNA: TGTGCCAGCAGTTTAGTGATCGGACTAGCGGGAGGTAACTCCTACAATGAGCAGTTCTTC.

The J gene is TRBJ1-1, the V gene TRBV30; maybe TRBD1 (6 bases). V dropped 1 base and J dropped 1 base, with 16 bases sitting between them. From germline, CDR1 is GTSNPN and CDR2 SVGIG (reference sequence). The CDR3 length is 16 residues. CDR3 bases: TGTGCCTGGAGTGGGGGCGAAGGGGGACAGAACACTGAAGCTTTCTTT. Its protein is CAWSGGEGGQNTEAFF.

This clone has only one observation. CDR3 protein: CASSQLQAYEQYF. The CDR3, as DNA: TGTGCCAGCAGCCAATTACAGGCCTACGAGCAGTACTTC. The V call is TRBV14, the J call TRBJ2-7, with D perhaps matching TRBD1 (5 bases). The germline gives CDR1 SGHDN, CDR2 FVKESK. CDR3 size: 13 residues. V was cut by 2 bases and J by 2 bases, with 7 bases left in between.

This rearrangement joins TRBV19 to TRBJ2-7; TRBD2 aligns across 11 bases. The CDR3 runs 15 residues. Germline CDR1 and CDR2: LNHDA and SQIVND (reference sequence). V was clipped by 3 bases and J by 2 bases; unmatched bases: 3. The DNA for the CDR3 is TGTGCCAGTAGTATCGGGACTAGCGGCCCCTACGAGCAGTACTTC. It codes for CASSIGTSGPYEQYF.

The CDR3 DNA reads as TGTGCCAGTAGTAGGCTATGGCGGGAGGCTGCAGATACGCAGTATTTT. Protein product: CASSRLWREAADTQYF. V and J are TRBV19 and TRBJ2-3, with 8 bases matching TRBD2. V was clipped by 4 bases and J by 4 bases; unmatched bases: 10. Germline CDR1 LNHDA, CDR2 SQIVND (reference sequence). The CDR3 spans 16 residues.

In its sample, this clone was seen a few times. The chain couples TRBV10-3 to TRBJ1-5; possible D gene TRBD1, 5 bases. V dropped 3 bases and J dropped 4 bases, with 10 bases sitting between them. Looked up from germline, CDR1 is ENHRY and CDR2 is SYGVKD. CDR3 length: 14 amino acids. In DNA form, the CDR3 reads TGTGCCATCAGTGATAGGGCAGGGAATCAGCCCCAGCATTTT. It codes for CAISDRAGNQPQHF.

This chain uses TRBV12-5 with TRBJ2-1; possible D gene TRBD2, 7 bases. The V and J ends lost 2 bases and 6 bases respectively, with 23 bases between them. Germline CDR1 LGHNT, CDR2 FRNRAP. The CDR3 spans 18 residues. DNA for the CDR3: TGTGCTAGTGGTTTGTCACTGGGTAGGGGGGGATCTCGCAATGAGCAGTTCTTC. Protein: CASGLSLGRGGSRNEQFF.

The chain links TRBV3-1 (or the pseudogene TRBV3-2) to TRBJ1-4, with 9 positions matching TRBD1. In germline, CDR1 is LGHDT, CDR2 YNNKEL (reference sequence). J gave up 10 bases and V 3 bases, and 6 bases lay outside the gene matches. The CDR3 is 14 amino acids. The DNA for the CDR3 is TGTGCCAGCAGCCAGGGACAGGGTTATGGAAAACTGTTTTTT. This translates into CASSQGQGYGKLFF.

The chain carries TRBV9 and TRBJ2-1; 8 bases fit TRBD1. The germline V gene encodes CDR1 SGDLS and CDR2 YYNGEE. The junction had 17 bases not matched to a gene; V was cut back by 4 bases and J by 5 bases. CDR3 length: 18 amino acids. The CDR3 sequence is CASSPPVRGLLGNNEQFF. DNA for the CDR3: TGTGCCAGCAGCCCCCCGGTCAGGGGGCTTCTCGGGAACAATGAGCAGTTCTTC.

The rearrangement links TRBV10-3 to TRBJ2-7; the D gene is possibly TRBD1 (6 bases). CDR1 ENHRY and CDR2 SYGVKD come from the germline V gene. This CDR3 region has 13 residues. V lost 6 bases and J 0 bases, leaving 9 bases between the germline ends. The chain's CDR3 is CAIRQGVSYEQYF. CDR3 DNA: TGTGCCATCAGACAGGGTGTCTCCTACGAGCAGTACTTC.